This T cell receptor (beta chain) is drawn from a study of cytomegalovirus exposure and HLA in healthy donors. Study-wide context: Later, an analysis reported that the 95 to 150 validation repertoires had used the same platform as the approximately 670 first-cohort repertoires. Study-wide results and limits: As confirmed in vitro, a few CMV-associated chains were specific for CMV antigens. Most TCR sequences were uncommon, yet certain public TCRs appeared in many donors. The study listed 164 cytomegalovirus-associated TCR beta chains.

V lost 6 bases, J lost 6 bases, and 11 bases stayed unmatched. The CDR3 totals 14 residues. Per germline, CDR1 ENHRY and CDR2 SYGVKD. Method: immunoSEQ multiplex PCR; TCRdb's copy keeps in-frame clones and lacks some. The table has 65,000 to 100,000 clones, over 85% seen once. Comment on this clone: Its target is unknown.

This TCR was recovered from a woman under 40 in good health and CMV-seronegative. The J gene is TRBJ2-7, the V gene TRBV10-3; TRBD1 agrees at 7 bases. The sequencing sample was made of PBMCs. Here the CDR3 DNA reads TGTGCCATCAGAGAGACAGGGAAGGTAGGCGAGCAGTACTTC. Translating gives CAIRETGKVGEQYF.